The 27 T cell receptor beta chains given below trace back to one sample, sequenced in a study of radiation and T cells in renal cell carcinoma. Time point meaning: blood 4 weeks post-SBRT, at nephrectomy. The treatment denotes: 15 Gy SBRT to primary tumor, nephrectomy 4 weeks later. Clones were read by immunoSEQ multiplex PCR, and TCRdb kept only the in-frame ones, dropping some. The repertoire has fewer than 85,000 clones, 80% to 90% of them found once; the top ten carry about 5.8%. The sample in question was blood, obtained from a patient whose treatment included radiotherapy and nephrectomy. The receptor source for this set is an older woman with renal cell carcinoma.

The V call is TRBV11-3, the J call TRBJ2-7; D is unclear. The CDR3 sequence is 13 residues long. V gave up 5 bases and J gave up 3 bases, with 11 bases separating them. Germline CDR1 reads SGHNT; CDR2 reads YENEEA. The CDR3 spells CASSRVVGYEQYF. DNA for the CDR3: TGTGCCAGCAGCCGAGTAGTTGGCTACGAGCAGTACTTC.

V usage is TRBV28 and J usage is TRBJ2-1; D not resolved. Germline values: CDR1 MDHEN, CDR2 SYDVKM. The ends were cut back, 5 bases at V and 0 bases at J, with 8 bases in the middle. The CDR3 covers 14 residues. DNA of the CDR3: TGTGCCAGCAGTCCACATGCCTCCTACAATGAGCAGTTCTTC. Protein sequence: CASSPHASYNEQFF.

The chain joins TRBV28 to TRBJ2-1; possible D gene TRBD1, 6 bases. The germline V gene has CDR1 MDHEN and CDR2 SYDVKM. The CDR3 is 15 residues long. The germline V and J ends were trimmed by 5 bases and 4 bases, with 15 bases remaining between them. The CDR3 sequence is CASSLTGQGYNEQFF. Here the CDR3 DNA reads TGTGCCAGCAGTCTTACAGGGCAGGGGTACAATGAGCAGTTCTTC. The full variable domain, with the rest looked up from reference TRBV28 and TRBJ2-1, is DVKVTQSSRYLVKRTGEKVFLECVQDMDHENMFWYRQDPGLGLRLIYFSYDVKMKEKGDIPEGYSVSREKKERFSLILESASTNQTSMYLCASSLTGQGYNEQFFGPGTRLTVL.

V is TRBV7-9 and J is TRBJ1-2; D gene unclear. The CDR3 is 12 amino acids. Germline values: CDR1 SEHNR, CDR2 FQNEAQ (reference sequence). Trimming removed 11 bases at V and 0 bases at J, with 10 bases between. The CDR3: CASTGTNYGYTF. DNA for the CDR3: TGTGCCTCGACCGGGACTAACTATGGCTACACCTTC.

The gene calls are TRBV28 and TRBJ2-7; 7 nucleotides align to TRBD1. This CDR3 spans 12 amino acids. Trimming took 8 bases from V and 5 from J; bases not matched to a gene: 6. CDR1 MDHEN and CDR2 SYDVKM come from the germline V gene. The CDR3 nucleotides read TGTGCCAGCTCCACAGGGGTCGACGAGCAGTACTTC. Translating it yields CASSTGVDEQYF.

J is TRBJ2-1 and V is TRBV6-5; 7 nucleotides match TRBD1. This CDR3 has 13 amino acids. Germline CDR1 is MNHEY and CDR2 is SVGAGI. V was pared by 6 bases and J by 4 bases, with 3 bases of the junction left unmatched. This chain's CDR3 is CASSDRVYNEQFF. As DNA, the CDR3 is TGTGCCAGCAGCGACAGGGTGTACAATGAGCAGTTCTTC.

The chain has TRBV9 and TRBJ2-5, with 9 bases aligning to TRBD2. Trimming cost V 0 bases and J 5 bases; bases outside gene matches: 5. This CDR3 is 15 amino acids long. Germline lookup yields CDR1 SGDLS and CDR2 YYNGEE. The CDR3 spells CASSVGGTSKETQYF. The CDR3, as DNA: TGTGCCAGCAGCGTAGGGGGGACTAGCAAGGAGACCCAGTACTTC.

The rearrangement joins TRBV9 to TRBJ1-2; D call uncertain. V lost 4 bases and J 2 bases, leaving 15 bases between the germline ends. Germline V gene lookup returns CDR1 SGDLS and CDR2 YYNGEE. The CDR3 contains 15 residues. CDR3 protein: CASSRPGLENYGYTF. Written as DNA, the CDR3 is TGTGCCAGCAGCCGGCCCGGGTTAGAGAACTATGGCTACACCTTC.

V gene TRBV7-9 combines with J gene TRBJ1-1; no reliable D call. Germline V lookup: CDR1 SEHNR, CDR2 FQNEAQ (reference sequence). Trimming left V 1 base short and J 5 bases short, with 11 bases between. The CDR3 length is 14 residues. DNA for the CDR3: TGTGCCAGCAGCTTAGAGGGTCCGGGTACTGAAGCTTTCTTT. Its protein product is CASSLEGPGTEAFF.

This chain's CDR3 is CASSRGLADTQYF. The DNA of the CDR3 is TGTGCCAGCAGCCGGGGACTAGCAGATACGCAGTATTTT. This chain links TRBV7-6 with TRBJ2-3; TRBD2 matches 8 bases. The junction had 2 bases not matched to a gene; V was cut back by 5 bases and J by 4 bases. Germline V gene sequence: CDR1 SGHVS, CDR2 FNYEAQ. The CDR3 has 13 amino acids.

The V and J genes are TRBV11-3 and TRBJ2-4; 9 bases match TRBD1. With V trimmed by 1 base and J by 5 bases, 6 bases remained unmatched. The length of the CDR3 is 16 residues. CDR1 SGHNT and CDR2 YENEEA come from the germline V gene. DNA for the CDR3: TGTGCCAGCAGCTTAGTAATCAGGACAGGGGAAAACATTCAGTACTTC. Amino acids: CASSLVIRTGENIQYF. The entire variable domain, with the rest obtained from reference TRBV11-3 and TRBJ2-4, is as follows: EAGVVQSPRYKIIEKKQPVAFWCNPISGHNTLYWYLQNLGQGPELLIRYENEEAVDDSQLPKDRFSAERLKGVDSTLKIQPAELGDSAVYLCASSLVIRTGENIQYFGAGTRLSVL.

V gene TRBV5-4 combines with J gene TRBJ1-2, with a weak D call TRBD1 (5 bases). The CDR3 has 14 residues. V lost 3 bases, J lost 2 bases, and 11 bases lay in between. Looked up from germline, CDR1 is SGHNT and CDR2 is YYREEE (reference sequence). This CDR3 reads CASSSRVPNYGYTF. The DNA of the CDR3 is TGTGCCAGCAGCTCCAGGGTACCAAACTATGGCTACACCTTC.

This rearrangement joins TRBV7-2 to TRBJ2-1, with TRBD1 matching over 8 bases. There are 16 residues in the CDR3. Per the germline V gene, CDR1 is SGHTA and CDR2 is FQGNSA. The junction had 8 bases not matched to a gene; V was cut back by 2 bases and J by 5 bases. The CDR3 DNA is TGTGCCAGCAGCTTACTGGCAGGGGGCTCGCACAATGAGCAGTTCTTC. Its protein is CASSLLAGGSHNEQFF.

J is TRBJ2-3 and V is TRBV29-1, with unresolved D. This CDR3 contains 14 residues. Germline V gene data show CDR1 as SQVTM and CDR2 as ANQGSEA. The germline V and J ends were trimmed by 4 bases and 2 bases, with 13 bases remaining between them. CDR3 loop: CSVVPGRNTDTQYF. The CDR3 nucleotides are TGCAGCGTTGTACCCGGCCGAAACACAGATACGCAGTATTTT.

The V call is TRBV7-2, the J call TRBJ2-1; no clear D. The CDR3 is 16 amino acids. V lost 2 bases, J lost 4 bases, and 15 bases lay in between. In germline, CDR1 is SGHTA, CDR2 FQGNSA. The CDR3 sequence is CASSLRSLGPYNEQFF. Written as DNA, the CDR3 is TGTGCCAGCAGCTTAAGGAGTTTAGGTCCGTACAATGAGCAGTTCTTC.

V gene TRBV6-1 combines with J gene TRBJ2-7; D unclear. The CDR3 sequence is 14 residues long. V was trimmed by 1 base and J by 7 bases, leaving 14 bases between them. Germline CDR1 MNHNS, CDR2 SASEGT. The CDR3 sequence is CASSEGAPLGEQYF. The CDR3 DNA follows: TGTGCCAGCAGTGAAGGGGCACCCCTGGGGGAGCAGTACTTC.

The chain carries TRBV2 and TRBJ2-2; 7 bases match TRBD1. After removal of 8 bases from V and 3 bases from J, the junction contained 0 bases not matched to a gene. The CDR3 spans 12 residues. CDR1 is SNHLY and CDR2 is FYNNEI in the germline V gene. The CDR3 bases are TGTGCCAGCGGGACAGACACCGGGGAGCTGTTTTTT. Amino acids: CASGTDTGELFF.

This clone was detected only a few times. This sequence joins TRBV7-3 and TRBJ1-1; D is unresolved. The CDR3 is 15 amino acids. Trimming removed 1 base from V and 4 bases from J, with 13 bases in between. Germline V gene data show CDR1 as SGHTA and CDR2 as FQGTGA. Here the CDR3 reads CASSLRPVSVTEAFF. As DNA, the CDR3 is TGTGCCAGCAGCTTAAGACCGGTATCAGTCACTGAAGCTTTCTTT.

The chain joins TRBV7-9 to TRBJ1-2; D might be TRBD1 (5 bases). V was cut by 4 bases and J by 7 bases, with 13 bases left in between. The CDR3 length is 13 residues. Per the germline V gene, CDR1 is SEHNR and CDR2 is FQNEAQ (reference sequence). The CDR3, as DNA: TGTGCCAGCAGCTCGACAGATTTCTCTGGCTACACCTTC. This gives the protein CASSSTDFSGYTF.

This chain connects TRBV6-1 to TRBJ2-7; D perhaps matches TRBD2 (5 bases). Trimming took off 7 bases at V and 3 bases at J, with 13 bases between the two ends. Germline V lookup: CDR1 MNHNS, CDR2 SASEGT. The CDR3 covers 13 residues. The CDR3 DNA reads TGTGCCAGCAACGAGGGTCAGAGCTACGAGCAGTACTTC. This codes for CASNEGQSYEQYF.

The DNA of the CDR3 is TGTGCCAGCAGCTTAGGACAGGGGTATGGGGAGACCCAGTACTTC. This codes for CASSLGQGYGETQYF. This chain connects TRBV9 to TRBJ2-5; TRBD1 agrees at 9 bases. In germline, CDR1 is SGDLS, CDR2 YYNGEE. V shed 4 bases and J 5 bases; nucleotides not matched to a gene: 9. The CDR3 length is 15 residues.

V is TRBV29-1 and J is TRBJ2-5; weak D call: TRBD1 (7 bases). Trimming stripped 6 bases from V and 2 bases from J, with 13 bases between. Germline-derived CDR1 and CDR2 are SQVTM and ANQGSEA. The CDR3 consists of 13 residues. The CDR3 nucleotides read TGCAGCGTGAGGAGGGACAGACAAGAGACCCAGTACTTC. Its translation: CSVRRDRQETQYF.

The chain is built from TRBV5-6 and TRBJ1-2; possible D gene TRBD1, 5 bases. Trimming took 4 bases from V and 4 from J, leaving 11 bases between them. The CDR3 runs to 13 residues. In germline, CDR1 is SGHDT, CDR2 YYEEEE. This chain's CDR3 is CASSRQLRYGYTF. As DNA, the CDR3 is TGTGCCAGCAGCCGACAGCTCCGCTATGGCTACACCTTC.

This clone was counted a few times. The gene calls are TRBV2 and TRBJ1-3, with TRBD1 matching over 8 bases. Per germline, CDR1 SNHLY and CDR2 FYNNEI. V lost 4 bases, J lost 4 bases, and 6 bases stayed unmatched. The CDR3 consists of 15 residues. CDR3 DNA: TGTGCCAGCAGTGGCGCCAGGGGGCGCGGAAACACCATATATTTT. This sequence encodes CASSGARGRGNTIYF.

The rearrangement uses TRBV6-5 and TRBJ1-3; no definite D call. This CDR3 is built from 14 residues. Trimming left V 2 bases short and J 0 bases short, with 5 bases between. From germline, CDR1 is MNHEY and CDR2 SVGAGI. The CDR3 sequence: CASSYAGSGNTIYF. DNA for the CDR3: TGTGCCAGCAGTTACGCGGGCTCTGGAAACACCATATATTTT.

This chain joins TRBV7-9 and TRBJ1-3, with D uncertain. The germline V and J ends were trimmed by 2 bases and 0 bases, with 14 bases remaining between them. The germline V gene has CDR1 SEHNR and CDR2 FQNEAQ (reference sequence). There are 17 residues in the CDR3. DNA for the CDR3: TGTGCCAGCAGCTTAAGTGCGGCGTTCAGCTCTGGAAACACCATATATTTT. Encoded protein: CASSLSAAFSSGNTIYF. The whole variable domain, remainder taken from reference TRBV7-9 and TRBJ1-3, is DTGVSQNPRHKITKRGQNVTFRCDPISEHNRLYWYRQTLGQGPEFLTYFQNEAQLEKSRLLSDRFSAERPKGSFSTLEIQRTEQGDSAMYLCASSLSAAFSSGNTIYFGEGSWLTVV.

The V gene is TRBV27, the J gene TRBJ2-4; perhaps TRBD2 as D (6 bases). Germline V lookup: CDR1 MNHEY, CDR2 SMNVEV (reference sequence). CDR3 length: 18 residues. V was pared by 6 bases and J by 1 base, with 22 bases between. CDR3 nucleotide sequence: TGTGCCAGCAGCCTTGCCGGGGTGGGGGGTTTGGCCAAAAACATTCAGTACTTC. Translating gives CASSLAGVGGLAKNIQYF.